This section outlines one T cell receptor (beta chain) sequence together with its context. This entry belongs to a study of blood T cells in healthy people across ages. Using a J-beta primer mix together with a sample-barcoded 5' primer, a second PCR was run for 7 to 11 cycles. TCRdb passed the 5' RACE reads through MiXCR, listing each CDR3 protein once. The data show some 1.8 million distinct CDR3 sequences, with 35% to 50% seen just once and 23% held by the top ten. CDR1 LGHDT and CDR2 YNNKEL come from the germline V gene (reference sequence). The CDR3 sequence is 16 residues long. The sample was blood. The chain joins TRBV3-1 to TRBJ2-7; 11 bases are shared with TRBD2. The last part of the DNA fits TRBJ2-5 better; the J call may be wrong. The TCR originated in a human donor in good health. CDR3 nucleotide sequence: TGTGCCAGCAGCTATAGCGGGGGGGCCTTAAGAGAGACCCAGTACTTC. This translates into CASSYSGGALRETQYF.